Listed here are 27 T cell receptor beta chains from one sample, sequenced in a study of patients and donors after allogeneic stem cell transplantation. In TCRdb, the RT-PCR reads were re-called with MiXCR into one record per CDR3 protein. Of some 880,000 distinct CDR3 sequences listed, around 17% are singletons. Material for sequencing was blood, either unsorted or a sorted T cell fraction (not recorded which). The receptor set was obtained from a human donor who was either an allogeneic HSCT recipient or a stem cell or donor lymphocyte infusion donor (not recorded which). It is not recorded whose cells these are; they may come from a transplant donor.

This clonotype showed up just a few times. The chain joins TRBV5-1 to TRBJ2-2; D is undetermined. Trimming stripped 1 base from V and 2 bases from J, with 9 bases between. Germline CDR1 reads SGHRS; CDR2 reads YFSETQ. This CDR3 is 15 amino acids long. The CDR3 DNA reads as TGCGCCAGCAGCTTGATCAGAGGCAACACCGGGGAGCTGTTTTTT. Protein product: CASSLIRGNTGELFF.

This clonotype was counted only a few times. The rearrangement links TRBV7-8 to TRBJ1-1, with D unclear. V was pared by 8 bases and J by 0 bases, with 13 bases between. The CDR3 consists of 14 residues. The germline gives CDR1 SGHVS, CDR2 FQNEAQ. The CDR3: CASWNIIMNTEAFF. The CDR3 DNA reads as TGTGCCAGCTGGAACATTATCATGAACACTGAAGCTTTCTTT. The full variable domain, with the rest looked up from reference TRBV7-8 and TRBJ1-1, is GAGVSQSPRYKVAKRGQDVALRCDPISGHVSLFWYQQALGQGPEFLTYFQNEAQLDKSGLPSDRFFAERPEGSVSTLKIQRTQQEDSAVYLCASWNIIMNTEAFFGQGTRLTVV.

This rearrangement joins TRBV2 to TRBJ2-1; TRBD2 agrees at 7 bases. The ends lost 5 bases at V and 5 bases at J; junction bases unmatched: 6. Germline lookup yields CDR1 SNHLY and CDR2 FYNNEI. This CDR3 comprises 14 residues. CDR3 region: CASSSGTTNNEQFF. DNA for the CDR3: TGTGCCAGCAGTTCCGGGACTACCAACAATGAGCAGTTCTTC.

This clonotype was picked up a small number of times. The rearrangement joins TRBV10-3 to TRBJ2-1, with 9 nucleotides matching TRBD1. The trim removed 10 bases at V and 0 bases at J, leaving 16 bases unmatched. The germline V gene encodes CDR1 ENHRY and CDR2 SYGVKD. The CDR3 has 18 amino acids. DNA of the CDR3: TGTGCCACTAAGATCGGACAGGGGATAATTAGCTCCTACAATGAGCAGTTCTTC. Residues: CATKIGQGIISSYNEQFF.

A few counts support this clonotype. V gene TRBV12-3 or TRBV12-4 combines with J gene TRBJ1-4, with D possibly TRBD1 on 5 matching bases. The CDR3 runs 13 residues. The V gene lost 0 bases and the J gene lost 10 bases, with 9 bases spanning the gap. CDR3 in amino acids: CASSLALRGKLFF. As DNA, the CDR3 is TGTGCCAGCAGTTTAGCGCTGAGGGGAAAACTGTTTTTT.

This chain uses TRBV2 with TRBJ2-5, with D possibly being TRBD2 (6 bases). V shed 3 bases and J shed 3 bases, with 14 bases lying between them. Germline V gives CDR1 SNHLY, CDR2 FYNNEI. This CDR3 has 15 residues. The CDR3 DNA follows: TGTGCCAGCAGTGACGGTAGGAGGGTAGAAGAGACCCAGTACTTC. Translating gives CASSDGRRVEETQYF.

This clonotype was recorded many times. The V gene is TRBV12-3 or TRBV12-4, the J gene TRBJ2-7; maybe TRBD1 (6 bases). The V end lost 6 bases, the J end lost 3 bases, and 12 bases lay between the germline ends. The CDR3 contains 13 residues. The chain's CDR3 is CASSPGTYYEQYF. CDR3 nucleotides: TGTGCCAGCAGCCCCGGGACATACTACGAGCAGTACTTC.

This clonotype was counted ten times or more. This chain links TRBV15 with TRBJ1-2, with TRBD1 identical over 10 bases. Germline V gene lookup returns CDR1 LNHNV and CDR2 YYDKDF (reference sequence). CDR3 length equals 16 residues. After removal of 0 bases from V and 4 bases from J, the junction contained 5 bases not matched to a gene. The CDR3 spells CATSRDRWTGGYGYTF. For the CDR3, the DNA is TGTGCCACCAGCAGAGATAGGTGGACAGGGGGCTATGGCTACACCTTC.

This clonotype showed up just a few times. V and J are TRBV12-3 or TRBV12-4 and TRBJ2-1; no reliable D call. V was cut by 7 bases and J by 11 bases, with 15 bases left in between. This CDR3 has 12 residues. CDR3: CASIMQSIKQFF. The CDR3 DNA follows: TGTGCCAGCATCATGCAATCGATTAAGCAGTTCTTC.

V and J are TRBV7-9 and TRBJ2-2; TRBD2 agrees at 14 bases. The trim removed 5 bases at V and 3 bases at J, leaving 2 bases unmatched. The germline CDR1 and CDR2 sequences are SEHNR and FQNEAQ (reference sequence). There are 16 residues in the CDR3. CDR3: CASSMTSGRDTGELFF. The DNA of the CDR3 is TGTGCCAGCAGCATGACTAGCGGGAGGGACACCGGGGAGCTGTTTTTT.

The chain uses TRBV6-2 or TRBV6-3 and TRBJ1-2; possible D gene TRBD1, 5 bases. CDR3 length: 15 residues. The V end lost 0 bases, the J end lost 0 bases, and 8 bases lay between the germline ends. Germline CDR1 and CDR2: MNHEY and SVGEGT. The CDR3 nucleotides are TGTGCCAGCAGTTACTCGACAGTCTCTAACTATGGCTACACCTTC. This codes for CASSYSTVSNYGYTF.

The CDR3 spells CASRGDLTDTQYF. In DNA, the CDR3 is TGTGCCAGCAGGGGGGACCTGACAGATACGCAGTATTTT. The V gene is TRBV2, the J gene TRBJ2-3; D is tentatively TRBD1 or TRBD2 (5 bases each). The CDR3 is 13 amino acids. Germline CDR1 is SNHLY and CDR2 is FYNNEI. Deletions cut 6 bases from V and 3 bases from J, with 10 bases between.

The CDR3 reads CSVAGSLGYTF. DNA of the CDR3: TGCAGCGTTGCAGGGAGTCTTGGCTACACCTTC. V is TRBV29-1 and J is TRBJ1-2, with TRBD1 as a possible D gene (5 bases). This CDR3 has 11 residues. The ends were cut back, 4 bases at V and 7 bases at J, with 10 bases in the middle. Germline-derived CDR1 and CDR2 are SQVTM and ANQGSEA. The variable domain in full, with the rest retrieved from reference TRBV29-1 and TRBJ1-2, is SAVISQKPSRDICQRGTSLTIQCQVDSQVTMMFWYRQQPGQSLTLIATANQGSEATYESGFVIDKFPISRPNLTFSTLTVSNMSPEDSSIYLCSVAGSLGYTFGSGTRLTVV.

The table lists this clonotype with a few counts. The chain is built from TRBV9 and TRBJ1-5; TRBD1 matches 9 bases. The trim removed 3 bases at V and 3 bases at J, leaving 4 bases unmatched. Germline V CDR1 and CDR2: SGDLS, YYNGEE. The CDR3 has 15 residues. The CDR3 loop reads CASSAGTGFNQPQHF. The CDR3 DNA is TGTGCCAGCAGCGCCGGGACAGGGTTCAATCAGCCCCAGCATTTT. The complete variable domain, with remaining parts taken from reference TRBV9 and TRBJ1-5, reads DSGVTQTPKHLITATGQRVTLRCSPRSGDLSVYWYQQSLDQGLQFLIQYYNGEERAKGNILERFSAQQFPDLHSELNLSSLELGDSALYFCASSAGTGFNQPQHFGDGTRLSIL.

The chain carries TRBV12-3 or TRBV12-4 and TRBJ2-1, with 7 positions matching TRBD1. The CDR3 consists of 14 residues. The V and J ends lost 1 base and 5 bases, in that order; junction bases with no gene match: 2. The CDR3 region is CASSLGDRDNEQFF. In DNA, the CDR3 is TGTGCCAGCAGTTTAGGTGACAGGGACAATGAGCAGTTCTTC.

The V gene is TRBV11-3, the J gene TRBJ2-2; 9 bases align to TRBD2. V lost 7 bases and J lost 4; bases outside the gene matches: 7. Germline-derived CDR1 and CDR2 are SGHNT and YENEEA. This CDR3 comprises 15 residues. CDR3 sequence (DNA): TGTGCCAGCACAAAGCGGGAGGCGACCACCGGGGAGCTGTTTTTT. It translates to CASTKREATTGELFF.

Only a few counts were recorded for this clonotype. The J gene is TRBJ2-1, the V gene TRBV20-1; weak D call: TRBD1 (6 bases). The CDR3 has 16 residues. Germline V gene sequence: CDR1 DFQATT, CDR2 SNEGSKA (reference sequence). The V and J ends lost 0 bases and 0 bases respectively, with 12 bases between them. CDR3 residues: CSARDTDRHSYNEQFF. In DNA form, the CDR3 reads TGCAGTGCTAGAGATACGGACAGACACTCCTACAATGAGCAGTTCTTC.

The chain employs TRBV9 and TRBJ1-2; D ambiguous. The V end was cut by 2 bases, the J end by 4 bases, with 21 bases between. CDR3 length: 17 residues. Germline values: CDR1 SGDLS, CDR2 YYNGEE. CDR3 in amino acids: CASSVQDRPRRGYGYTF. The CDR3 DNA sequence: TGTGCCAGCAGCGTCCAAGACCGTCCCAGAAGAGGCTATGGCTACACCTTC.

V gene TRBV6-1 combines with J gene TRBJ1-2, with TRBD1 matching over 8 bases. The CDR3 contains 12 residues. After removal of 7 bases from V and 7 bases from J, the junction contained 5 bases not matched to a gene. Germline-derived CDR1 and CDR2 are MNHNS and SASEGT. In DNA, the CDR3 is TGTGCCAGCATGCAGGGGGCGGGTGGCTACACCTTC. Protein sequence: CASMQGAGGYTF.

J is TRBJ2-2 and V is TRBV11-2, with a weak D call TRBD1 (6 bases). Per the germline V gene, CDR1 is SGHAT and CDR2 is FQNNGV. The CDR3 is made up of 15 amino acids. V lost 5 bases and J 2 bases, leaving 12 bases between the germline ends. The CDR3 protein is CASSRVGANTGELFF. The CDR3 nucleotides read TGTGCCAGCAGCCGTGTGGGGGCCAACACCGGGGAGCTGTTTTTT.

V is TRBV6-2 or TRBV6-3 and J is TRBJ2-1; D is perhaps TRBD2 (6 bases). The CDR3 is 15 amino acids. V was pared by 6 bases and J by 4 bases, with 16 bases between. Per germline, CDR1 MNHEY and CDR2 SVGEGT. The CDR3 bases are TGTGCCAGCAGACCCGGGAGAACGGGGTACAATGAGCAGTTCTTC. It specifies CASRPGRTGYNEQFF.

This clonotype was observed a handful of times. The gene calls are TRBV2 and TRBJ2-2; 7 positions agree with TRBD1. The CDR3 covers 14 residues. Germline CDR1 is SNHLY and CDR2 is FYNNEI. Trimming took 8 bases from V and 4 from J; bases not matched to a gene: 7. The CDR3 here is CASRDSKGTGELFF. CDR3 bases: TGTGCCAGCCGGGACAGCAAAGGCACCGGGGAGCTGTTTTTT.

This clonotype was counted only a few times. The V and J genes are TRBV24-1 and TRBJ2-5; D might be TRBD1 (5 bases). The CDR3 loop spans 16 amino acids. The V and J ends lost 5 bases and 2 bases respectively, with 17 bases between them. CDR1 is KGHDR, CDR2 SFDVKD, per germline. CDR3 region: CATSGSRSGWQETQYF. In nucleotides, the CDR3 is TGTGCCACCAGTGGATCGAGGTCAGGGTGGCAAGAGACCCAGTACTTC.

This clonotype was seen ten or more times. V usage is TRBV5-1 and J usage is TRBJ1-2; D not resolved. Trimming took off 2 bases at V and 2 bases at J, with 16 bases between the two ends. This CDR3 has 16 amino acids. Germline values: CDR1 SGHRS, CDR2 YFSETQ. This CDR3 is CASSLKSSAGNYGYTF. For the CDR3, the DNA is TGCGCCAGCAGCTTAAAATCGTCCGCCGGAAACTATGGCTACACCTTC.

This clonotype has only a few counts. The genes are TRBV20-1 and TRBJ2-1; D may be TRBD2 (6 bases). The CDR3 contains 17 residues. Per the germline V gene, CDR1 is DFQATT and CDR2 is SNEGSKA (reference sequence). V gave up 4 bases and J gave up 0 bases, with 19 bases separating them. The CDR3 spells CSATPSAGRFSYNEQFF. CDR3 nucleotides: TGCAGTGCTACCCCTTCTGCGGGGCGATTCTCCTACAATGAGCAGTTCTTC.

This clonotype came up many times. The V gene is TRBV29-1, the J gene TRBJ1-3; weak D call: TRBD1 (5 bases). V lost 3 bases, J lost 3 bases, and 6 bases lay in between. The germline V gene encodes CDR1 SQVTM and CDR2 ANQGSEA. The CDR3 has 12 amino acids. For the CDR3, the DNA is TGCAGCGTTGAGACAGATGGAAACACCATATATTTT. Translation: CSVETDGNTIYF.

The chain is built from TRBV20-1 and TRBJ2-4, with 14 nucleotides matching TRBD2. The CDR3 length is 15 residues. Germline loops: CDR1 DFQATT, CDR2 SNEGSKA (reference sequence). V lost 6 bases to trimming and J lost 4 bases; unmatched junction nucleotides: 5. The CDR3 here is CSAGTSGRAKNIQYF. In nucleotides, the CDR3 is TGCAGTGCGGGGACTAGCGGGAGAGCTAAAAACATTCAGTACTTC.